The T cell receptor beta chain under discussion was sequenced for a study of patients and donors after allogeneic stem cell transplantation. CDR3 length equals 15 residues. Germline lookup yields CDR1 SGHKS and CDR2 YYEKEE (reference sequence). Trimming cost V 1 base and J 5 bases; bases outside gene matches: 4. This clonotype was detected a few times. One entry per CDR3 protein, called by TCRdb with MiXCR from the RT-PCR reads. Of about 960,000 distinct CDR3 sequences in the sample, roughly 18% are singletons; the top ten hold 5% to 6.5%. Sequencing input: blood, either unsorted or a sorted T cell fraction (not recorded which). V gene TRBV5-5 combines with J gene TRBJ2-5, with 11 bases matching TRBD2. This clonotype originated in a human donor who was either an allogeneic HSCT recipient or a stem cell or donor lymphocyte infusion donor (not recorded which). It is not recorded whose cells these are; they may come from a transplant donor. CDR3 nucleotide sequence: TGTGCCAGCAGCTTGACTAGCGGGAGAATGGAGACCCAGTACTTC. Its protein is CASSLTSGRMETQYF.